This T cell receptor beta chain was identified in a study of T cells in localized non-small cell lung cancer. Study-wide results and caveats: Adjacent lung was found to contain a median approximately 60 of the top 100 tumor clones.

Germline V gene sequence: CDR1 ENHRY, CDR2 SYGVKD. The CDR3 length is 15 residues. Germline trimming cut 0 bases from V and 4 bases from J; bases unmatched to any gene: 2. This table comes from immunoSEQ multiplex PCR, and its TCRdb copy is limited to in-frame clones, with some not included. The sample has 45,000 to 60,000 clones, 70% to 90% seen once; the top ten hold 2% to 3%. With regard to this clone: Its cognate antigen is unknown.

The chain links TRBV10-3 to TRBJ2-5; TRBD1 aligns across 10 bases. The receptor was derived from a man aged 35-69 years with stage II lung adenocarcinoma. Sequenced material: PBMCs, taken before any cancer treatment. The CDR3 DNA sequence: TGTGCCATCAGTGAGTCGGACAGGGGGGGAGAGACCCAGTACTTC. Its translation: CAISESDRGGETQYF.